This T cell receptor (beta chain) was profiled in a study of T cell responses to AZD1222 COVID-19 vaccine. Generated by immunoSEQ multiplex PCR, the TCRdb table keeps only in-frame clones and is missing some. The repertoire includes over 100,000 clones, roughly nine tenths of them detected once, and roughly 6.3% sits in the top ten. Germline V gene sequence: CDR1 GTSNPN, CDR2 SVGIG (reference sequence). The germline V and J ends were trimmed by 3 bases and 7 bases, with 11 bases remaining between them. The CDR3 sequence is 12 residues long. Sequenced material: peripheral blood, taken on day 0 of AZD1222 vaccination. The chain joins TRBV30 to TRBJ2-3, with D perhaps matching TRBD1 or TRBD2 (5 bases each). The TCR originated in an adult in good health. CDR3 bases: TGTGCCTGGAGGAGAGGGGCATATACGCAGTATTTT. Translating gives CAWRRGAYTQYF.